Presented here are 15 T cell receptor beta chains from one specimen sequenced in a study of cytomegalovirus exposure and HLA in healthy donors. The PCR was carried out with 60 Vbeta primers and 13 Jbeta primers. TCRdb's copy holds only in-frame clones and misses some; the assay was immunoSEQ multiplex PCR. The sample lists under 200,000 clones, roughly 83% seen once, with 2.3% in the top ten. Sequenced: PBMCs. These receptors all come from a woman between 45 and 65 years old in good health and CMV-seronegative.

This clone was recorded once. CDR3 in amino acids: CAISEQGRNGYTF. The CDR3 DNA follows: TGTGCCATCAGTGAGCAGGGGAGAAATGGCTACACCTTC. The rearrangement links TRBV10-3 to TRBJ1-2, with a tentative D call TRBD1 (6 bases). With 2 bases removed from V and 6 bases from J, the gap between germline ends came to 10 bases. The CDR3 is made up of 13 amino acids. Germline CDR1 and CDR2: ENHRY and SYGVKD.

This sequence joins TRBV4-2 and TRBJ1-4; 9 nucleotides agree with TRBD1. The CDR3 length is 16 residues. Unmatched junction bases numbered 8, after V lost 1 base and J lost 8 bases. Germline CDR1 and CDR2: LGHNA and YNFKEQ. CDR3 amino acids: CASSQGGTGRSEKLFF. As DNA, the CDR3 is TGTGCCAGCAGCCAAGGGGGGACAGGGCGCTCCGAAAAACTGTTTTTT.

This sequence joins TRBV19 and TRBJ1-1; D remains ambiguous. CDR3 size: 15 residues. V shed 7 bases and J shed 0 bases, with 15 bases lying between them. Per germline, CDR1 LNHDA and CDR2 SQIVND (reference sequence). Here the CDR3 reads CASMHGPGMNTEAFF. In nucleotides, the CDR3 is TGTGCCAGTATGCACGGGCCGGGGATGAACACTGAAGCTTTCTTT.

Here the CDR3 reads CATSRAPGDYSPLHF. The CDR3 nucleotides read TGTGCCACCAGCAGAGCCCCAGGGGATTATTCACCCCTCCACTTT. The rearrangement uses TRBV15 and TRBJ1-6, with D perhaps TRBD1 (6 bases). Trimming shortened V by 1 base and J by 8 bases, and 12 bases separated the two germline ends. The CDR3 covers 15 residues. Looked up from germline, CDR1 is LNHNV and CDR2 is YYDKDF (reference sequence).

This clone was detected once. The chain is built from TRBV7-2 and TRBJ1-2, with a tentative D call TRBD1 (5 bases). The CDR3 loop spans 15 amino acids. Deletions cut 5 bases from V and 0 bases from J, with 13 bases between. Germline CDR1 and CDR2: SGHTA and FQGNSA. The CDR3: CASSLRGSSNYGYTF. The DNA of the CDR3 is TGTGCCAGCAGCCTGCGGGGGAGTTCTAACTATGGCTACACCTTC.

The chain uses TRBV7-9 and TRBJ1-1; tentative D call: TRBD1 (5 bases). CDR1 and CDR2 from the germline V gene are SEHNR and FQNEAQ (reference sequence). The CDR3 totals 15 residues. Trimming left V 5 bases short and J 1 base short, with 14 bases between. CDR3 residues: CASSPRGGANTEAFF. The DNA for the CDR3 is TGTGCCAGCAGCCCCCGGGGAGGGGCGAACACTGAAGCTTTCTTT. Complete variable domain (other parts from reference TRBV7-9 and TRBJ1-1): DTGVSQNPRHKITKRGQNVTFRCDPISEHNRLYWYRQTLGQGPEFLTYFQNEAQLEKSRLLSDRFSAERPKGSFSTLEIQRTEQGDSAMYLCASSPRGGANTEAFFGQGTRLTVV.

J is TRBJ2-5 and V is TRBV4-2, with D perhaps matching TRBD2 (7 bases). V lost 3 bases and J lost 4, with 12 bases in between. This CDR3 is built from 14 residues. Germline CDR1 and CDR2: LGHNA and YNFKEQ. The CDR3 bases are TGTGCCAGCAGCCAGGGGGGGGCCGGAGAGACCCAGTACTTC. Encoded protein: CASSQGGAGETQYF.

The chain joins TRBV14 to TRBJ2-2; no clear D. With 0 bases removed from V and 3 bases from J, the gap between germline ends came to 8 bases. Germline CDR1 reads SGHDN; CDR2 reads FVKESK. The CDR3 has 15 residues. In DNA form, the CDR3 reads TGTGCCAGCAGCCAAGATCGCGCTTACACCGGGGAGCTGTTTTTT. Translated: CASSQDRAYTGELFF.

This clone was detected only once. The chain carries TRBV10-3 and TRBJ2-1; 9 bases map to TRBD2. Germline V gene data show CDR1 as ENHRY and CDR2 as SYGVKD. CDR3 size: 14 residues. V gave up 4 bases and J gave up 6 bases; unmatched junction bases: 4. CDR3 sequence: CAISGSGRSNEQFF. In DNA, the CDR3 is TGTGCCATCAGTGGGAGCGGGAGGTCCAATGAGCAGTTCTTC.

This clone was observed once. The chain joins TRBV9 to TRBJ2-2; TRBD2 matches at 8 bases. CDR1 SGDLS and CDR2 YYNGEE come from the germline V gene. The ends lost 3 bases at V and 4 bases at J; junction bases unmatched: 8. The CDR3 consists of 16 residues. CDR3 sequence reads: CASSGGGLAGTGELFF. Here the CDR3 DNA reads TGTGCCAGCAGCGGGGGAGGGCTAGCGGGCACCGGGGAGCTGTTTTTT.

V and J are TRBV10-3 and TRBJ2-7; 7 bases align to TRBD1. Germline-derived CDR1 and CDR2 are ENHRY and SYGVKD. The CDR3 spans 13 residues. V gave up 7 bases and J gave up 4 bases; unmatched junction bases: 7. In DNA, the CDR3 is TGTGCCATCAAGACAGGGAGTGATTACGAGCAGTACTTC. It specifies CAIKTGSDYEQYF.

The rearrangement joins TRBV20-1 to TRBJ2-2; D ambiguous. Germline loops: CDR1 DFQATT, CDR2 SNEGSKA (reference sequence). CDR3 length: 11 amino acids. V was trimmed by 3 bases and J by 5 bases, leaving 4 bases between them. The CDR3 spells CSARSTGELFF. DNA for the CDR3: TGCAGTGCTAGGTCTACCGGGGAGCTGTTTTTT.

As DNA, the CDR3 is TGTGCCAGCAGCCCGATGGGGGACAGGGCCACGATCTTCGACACTGAAGCTTTCTTT. Translating it yields CASSPMGDRATIFDTEAFF. The chain carries TRBV11-2 and TRBJ1-1, with TRBD1 matching 9 bases. From germline, CDR1 is SGHAT and CDR2 FQNNGV. V shed 5 bases, J shed 3 bases, and the junction held 19 bases outside the gene matches. The length of the CDR3 is 19 residues. The full variable domain, with the rest looked up from reference TRBV11-2 and TRBJ1-1, is EAGVAQSPRYKIIEKRQSVAFWCNPISGHATLYWYQQILGQGPKLLIQFQNNGVVDDSQLPKDRFSAERLKGVDSTLKIQPAKLEDSAVYLCASSPMGDRATIFDTEAFFGQGTRLTVV.

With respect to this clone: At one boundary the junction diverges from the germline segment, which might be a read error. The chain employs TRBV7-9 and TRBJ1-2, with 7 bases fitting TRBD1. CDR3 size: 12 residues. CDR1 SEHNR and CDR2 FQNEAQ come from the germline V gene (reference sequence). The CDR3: CSSSQGGEGYTF. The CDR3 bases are TGTTCCAGCAGCCAGGGGGGTGAAGGCTACACCTTC.

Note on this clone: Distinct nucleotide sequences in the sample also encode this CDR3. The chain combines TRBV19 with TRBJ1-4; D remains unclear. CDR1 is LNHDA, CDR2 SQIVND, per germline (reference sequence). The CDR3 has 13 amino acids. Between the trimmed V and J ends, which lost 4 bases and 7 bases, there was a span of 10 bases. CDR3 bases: TGTGCCAGTAGTAGAGGATTTGGTGAAAAACTGTTTTTT. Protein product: CASSRGFGEKLFF.